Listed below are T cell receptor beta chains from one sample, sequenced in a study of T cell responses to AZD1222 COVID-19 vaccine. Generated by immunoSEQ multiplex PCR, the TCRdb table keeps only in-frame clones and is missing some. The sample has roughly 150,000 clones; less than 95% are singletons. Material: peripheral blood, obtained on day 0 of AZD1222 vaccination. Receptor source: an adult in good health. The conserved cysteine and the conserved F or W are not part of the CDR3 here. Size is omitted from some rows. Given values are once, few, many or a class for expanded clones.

AWSGLLVGGYT NA TRBV30
ASSSSGSGEQY NA TRBV7-3
ASSYEGQINSPLH NA TRBV7-9
ASSPVEMNTEAF once TRBV18
ASSKRQGPNEKLF NA TRBV21-1
ASSGAGGLQQF NA TRBV12-3/TRBV12-4
ASSLGGFGYT NA TRBV11-2
SVNPPRGGWDEQF NA TRBV29-1
ASSLEDSNNQPQH NA TRBV7-8
ASSEPRVAGYT NA TRBV25-1
ATSRGNTGELF NA TRBV24-1
ASSPRGAYYGYT NA TRBV18
ATSDSTGLRDNEQF NA TRBV24-1
ASSPPGWSGNTIY NA TRBV28
ASSNHRDSDTQY NA TRBV9
ASRGLAGPSYEQY NA TRBV25-1
SADPGQLGRTGYT NA TRBV29-1
ASSGGQGSVGTEAF NA TRBV2
ASSSTSGLYNEQF NA TRBV7-2
ASSQDPLGQSGYT NA TRBV4-1
ASGLGPGDSGYT NA TRBV5-6
ASSSGGGQESQKLF NA TRBV5-1
ASRRQGAYGYT NA TRBV2
ASSLSRFSNQPQH NA TRBV28
ATSREVGSYT NA TRBV15
ASSFAYGELF NA TRBV12-3/TRBV12-4
ASTSDRGDGYT NA TRBV19
AVLDGKYSHYGYT once TRBV10-2
SVLNPKDREGYT once TRBV29-1
ASSYGQPRWGEQY NA TRBV6-2/TRBV6-3
ASSQLQGYSPLH NA TRBV14
ASSSHRLAGVGEQY NA TRBV7-2
ASSPLDRLAKNIQY NA TRBV11-2
ASSLRGGYEQY NA TRBV6-5
ASSQDSRSGANVLT NA TRBV4-3
ATSRGKGHAEAF once TRBV15
ASSFGLLGQF NA TRBV12-3/TRBV12-4
ASISKGGGRGNQPQH NA TRBV21-1
ATSRELREKLF NA TRBV15
ASSQWGGQGYQETQY NA TRBV14
ASSWTPTRGWYGYT NA TRBV27
ASSYSLELGYNEQF NA TRBV6-5
ASSLAAGLANEQF once TRBV7-2
ARETGTVVGNTIY NA TRBV6-5
ASSPQRGTQY NA TRBV3-1/TRBV3-2
ASSLARERGTQY NA TRBV5-1
ASSPESGTSFNSYEQY NA TRBV13
ASSVSPGGELF NA TRBV9
ASSVGLAGVLDEQF NA TRBV7-2
ASSNRATGNYGYT NA TRBV27
ASSQDPTSGVAYNEQF NA TRBV4-1
ASSILGGASEQY NA TRBV19
ATSRDGFSTIY NA TRBV15
ASSQGSTVAGGYT once TRBV3-1/TRBV3-2
ASSLEAGQETQY NA TRBV28
ASSARLAGGTGELF NA TRBV9
ASSQEGGREFLRNEQF NA TRBV4-1
ASSPSGQVDQPQH NA TRBV7-9
ASSRTSNEQF NA TRBV6-2/TRBV6-3
ASCRTGAHSYEQY NA TRBV27